These T cell receptor beta chains were read from a single sample in a study of CD8+ T cells in alopecia areata. Produced via immunoSEQ multiplex PCR; TCRdb's table is partial and in-frame only. The table lists 120,000 to 150,000 clones, about 87% of them singletons. Sequenced here: CD8+ T cells sorted from blood, sampled at week 0. The receptor source for this set is a human donor with alopecia areata. CDR3s include the opening cysteine and the closing phenylalanine or tryptophan. A D gene is named only where the DNA matches it firmly. Expanded clones get a size class; other rows say once, few or many, or leave the size out.

V	D	J	size	CDR3	DNA
TRBV29-1	.	TRBJ2-7	few	CSVEEYGPFYEQYF	TGCAGCGTTGAAGAGTACGGACCTTTTTACGAGCAGTACTTC
TRBV29-1	.	TRBJ1-2	.	CSVEPGDYGYTF	TGCAGCGTTGAGCCAGGGGACTATGGCTACACCTTC
TRBV15	.	TRBJ2-7	.	CATSSDRDRYEQYF	TGTGCCACCAGCAGTGACCGGGACCGCTACGAGCAGTACTTC
TRBV4-2	.	TRBJ2-7	.	CASSFRPFWSRVGAEQYF	TGTGCCAGCAGCTTTCGTCCGTTCTGGTCCCGGGTGGGGGCCGAGCAGTACTTC
TRBV7-9	TRBD1	TRBJ1-2	once	CASSFQGAGGKYGYTF	TGTGCCAGCAGCTTCCAAGGGGCAGGGGGCAAGTATGGCTACACCTTC
TRBV14	TRBD2	TRBJ2-1	.	CASSPGTSKFF	TGTGCCAGCAGCCCCGGGACTAGCAAGTTCTTC
TRBV7-8	.	TRBJ2-7	.	CASSLGSEYEQYF	TGTGCCAGCAGCTTAGGGTCAGAATACGAGCAGTACTTC
TRBV25-1	.	TRBJ1-1	.	CASRAGGTEAFF	TGTGCCAGCAGAGCGGGCGGCACTGAAGCTTTCTTT
TRBV5-1	TRBD2	TRBJ2-3	.	CASSSSSGGDTDTQYF	TGCGCCAGCAGCTCGTCTAGCGGGGGGGACACAGATACGCAGTATTTT
TRBV7-9	TRBD1	TRBJ1-2	.	CASSSGTVGYTF	TGTGCCAGCAGCTCCGGGACAGTTGGCTACACCTTC
TRBV7-9	.	TRBJ2-7	.	CASSLMAGYEQYF	TGTGCCAGCTCACTAATGGCCGGTTACGAGCAGTACTTC
TRBV2	.	TRBJ2-7	few	CASSGYEQYF	TGTGCCAGCAGCGGATACGAGCAGTACTTC
TRBV10-3	TRBD2	TRBJ2-5	few	CAISEAGGETQYF	TGTGCCATCAGTGAAGCGGGAGGAGAGACCCAGTACTTC
TRBV5-6	.	TRBJ2-7	.	CASSQDPGPYEQYF	TGTGCCAGCAGCCAAGATCCCGGCCCCTACGAGCAGTACTTC
TRBV7-6	.	TRBJ1-5	.	CASSLSGGGNQPQHF	TGTGCCAGCAGCCTGTCTGGGGGTGGAAATCAGCCCCAGCATTTT
TRBV2	.	TRBJ1-1	.	CASRTGGGTEAFF	TGTGCCAGCAGGACCGGGGGGGGCACTGAAGCTTTCTTT
TRBV9	TRBD1	TRBJ1-4	.	CASSGRQGNEKLFF	TGTGCCAGCAGCGGCCGACAGGGGAATGAAAAACTGTTTTTT
TRBV7-8	.	TRBJ2-3	.	CASTLIDTQYF	TGTGCCAGCACCCTTATAGATACGCAGTATTTT
TRBV29-1	.	TRBJ2-1	few	CSVEGNWANEQFF	TGCAGCGTTGAAGGTAACTGGGCCAATGAGCAGTTCTTC
TRBV5-4	.	TRBJ2-7	.	CASSSWGVDEQYF	TGCGCCAGCAGCTCATGGGGGGTAGACGAGCAGTACTTC
TRBV27	.	TRBJ2-1	.	CASREPGPYNEQFF	TGTGCCAGCAGAGAACCGGGACCTTACAATGAGCAGTTCTTC
TRBV27	TRBD1	TRBJ2-1	.	CASTEGGQGVDEQFF	TGTGCCAGCACCGAGGGGGGACAGGGAGTCGATGAGCAGTTCTTC
TRBV29-1	TRBD1	TRBJ2-7	.	CSAETGDGYEQYF	TGCAGCGCAGAGACAGGGGACGGCTACGAGCAGTACTTC
TRBV7-9	.	TRBJ2-2	.	CASSDPLRATGELFF	TGTGCCAGCAGCGACCCGCTCAGGGCCACCGGGGAGCTGTTTTTT
TRBV19	.	TRBJ2-7	.	CASSLEGSDSYEQYF	TGTGCCAGTAGTCTAGAGGGGAGCGATTCCTACGAGCAGTACTTC
TRBV29-1	.	TRBJ2-1	few	CSARRAHYASSYNEQFF	TGCAGCGCGCGACGGGCCCACTACGCGAGCTCCTACAATGAGCAGTTCTTC
TRBV15	TRBD1	TRBJ2-3	.	CATSRITGERSQYF	TGTGCCACCAGCAGAATTACAGGGGAAAGGTCGCAGTATTTT
TRBV25-1	TRBD2	TRBJ2-2	.	CASSASGSSTGELFF	TGTGCCAGCAGTGCGAGCGGGAGTAGTACCGGGGAGCTGTTTTTT
TRBV9	.	TRBJ2-7	.	CASSGDSYEQYF	TGTGCCAGCAGCGGGGATTCCTACGAGCAGTACTTC
TRBV29-1	TRBD2	TRBJ2-1	few	CSAGLAGLNEQFF	TGCAGCGCCGGACTAGCGGGACTTAATGAGCAGTTCTTC
TRBV7-9	.	TRBJ1-2	.	CASSQDAYGYTF	TGTGCCAGCAGCCAGGACGCCTATGGCTACACCTTC
TRBV27	TRBD2	TRBJ2-3	.	CASRGTSGAVDTQYF	TGTGCCAGCAGGGGGACTAGCGGGGCTGTGGATACGCAGTATTTT
TRBV5-4	.	TRBJ1-1	.	CAEGGFPNTEAFF	TGTGCCGAAGGGGGGTTTCCCAACACTGAAGCTTTCTTT
TRBV5-6	TRBD2	TRBJ2-3	.	CASTLSGIADTQYF	TGTGCCAGCACCCTCAGCGGGATCGCAGATACGCAGTATTTT
TRBV9	.	TRBJ1-2	.	CASSGSEMPRRGYTF	TGTGCCAGCAGCGGGTCGGAGATGCCTAGGAGGGGCTACACCTTC
TRBV6-1	TRBD1	TRBJ1-1	once	CASSASPGTGARNTEAFF	TGTGCCAGCAGTGCCAGTCCCGGGACAGGGGCCCGGAACACTGAAGCTTTCTTT
TRBV11-2	.	TRBJ2-2	once	CASSSGTGELFF	TGTGCCAGCAGCTCTGGGACCGGGGAGCTGTTTTTT
TRBV29-1	.	TRBJ1-2	once	CSVEEGNRNYGYTF	TGCAGCGTTGAGGAAGGCAACAGAAACTATGGCTACACCTTC
TRBV13	TRBD2	TRBJ2-7	.	CASSSWTSGSHEQYF	TGTGCCAGCAGCTCCTGGACTAGCGGGAGCCACGAGCAGTACTTC
TRBV13	TRBD2	TRBJ2-1	.	CASSPGTSTKNEQFF	TGTGCCAGCAGCCCCGGGACTAGCACGAAAAATGAGCAGTTCTTC
TRBV2	.	TRBJ1-2	once	CASSDSGALGYGYTF	TGTGCCAGCAGTGATTCAGGGGCTCTGGGCTATGGCTACACCTTC
TRBV4-2	TRBD1	TRBJ2-7	few	CASSQGTGEAFYEQYF	TGTGCCAGCAGCCAAGGGACAGGGGAGGCCTTTTACGAGCAGTACTTC
TRBV7-7	.	TRBJ2-3	.	CASSLSIGGTDTQYF	TGTGCCAGCAGCTTATCGATCGGCGGCACAGATACGCAGTATTTT
TRBV4-2	TRBD1	TRBJ2-4	.	CASSQETGMAKNIQYF	TGTGCCAGCAGCCAAGAGACAGGGATGGCCAAAAACATTCAGTACTTC